Presented here are 28 T cell receptor beta chains from one specimen sequenced in a study of T cells expressing NK-cell markers. After re-calling the 5' RACE reads, TCRdb lists one entry per CDR3 protein, DNA absent. The repertoire table contains 350,000 to 400,000 distinct CDR3 sequences. The sample consisted of blood T cells: a sorted CD56 or NKG2C T cell subset, CD4+ or CD8+ T cells, or bulk PBMC T cells (not recorded which). These receptors all come from a woman aged 45-60 years in good health.

This rearrangement joins TRBV20-1 to TRBJ2-1; TCRdb lists TRBD2, though no DNA is available to test this call. Germline CDR1 and CDR2: DFQATT and SNEGSKA (reference sequence). This CDR3 has 16 amino acids. This CDR3 reads CSARDVRSGSSNEQFF.

V usage is TRBV7-6 and J usage is TRBJ1-2; without DNA, the TCRdb call of TRBD1 cannot be checked. From germline, CDR1 is SGHVS and CDR2 FNYEAQ. The CDR3 is 13 amino acids. CDR3 sequence: CASSPDRSYGYTF.

The rearrangement links TRBV4-2 to TRBJ2-3. CDR1 LGHNA and CDR2 YNFKEQ come from the germline V gene. The CDR3 sequence is 15 residues long. The CDR3 spells CASSPSGASTDTQYF.

This sequence joins TRBV7-9 and TRBJ2-2. Per germline, CDR1 SEHNR and CDR2 FQNEAQ (reference sequence). The CDR3 has 18 residues. The chain's CDR3 is CASSLAQLGGGDTGELFF.

The chain carries TRBV5-6 and TRBJ2-3. The germline CDR1 and CDR2 sequences are SGHDT and YYEEEE. The CDR3 extends over 14 amino acids. CDR3 sequence reads: CASSVAQSADTQYF.

CDR3 residues: CASSLALAGGQPQHF. V usage is TRBV12-3 or TRBV12-4 and J usage is TRBJ1-5. The CDR3 runs to 15 residues.

The J gene is TRBJ1-2, the V gene TRBV2; the TCRdb D gene call, TRBD1, has no DNA to confirm it. Germline CDR1 SNHLY, CDR2 FYNNEI. The CDR3 consists of 12 residues. CDR3 in amino acids: CASSEDSYGYTF. Using reference TRBV2 and TRBJ1-2 for the parts outside the CDR3, the full variable domain is EPEVTQTPSHQVTQMGQEVILRCVPISNHLYFYWYRQILGQKVEFLVSFYNNEISEKSEIFDDQFSVERPDGSNFTLKIRSTKLEDSAMYFCASSEDSYGYTFGSGTRLTVV.

The CDR3 region is CASKLQPTNEKLFF. This chain links TRBV4-1 with TRBJ1-4. Germline V gene sequence: CDR1 MGHRA, CDR2 YSYEKL. This CDR3 contains 14 residues.

V is TRBV14 and J is TRBJ2-2. There are 16 residues in the CDR3. CDR1 is SGHDN, CDR2 FVKESK, per germline. CDR3 loop: CASSPEAEVYTGELFF. The whole variable domain, remainder taken from reference TRBV14 and TRBJ2-2, is EAGVTQFPSHSVIEKGQTVTLRCDPISGHDNLYWYRRVMGKEIKFLLHFVKESKQDESGMPNNRFLAERTGGTYSTLKVQPAELEDSGVYFCASSPEAEVYTGELFFGEGSRLTVL.

The chain has TRBV12-3 or TRBV12-4 and TRBJ2-3; TCRdb selects TRBD2, and the lack of DNA leaves this call unchecked. The CDR3 runs to 15 residues. CDR3 protein: CASSFPREGTDTQYF.

The chain recombines TRBV7-6 with TRBJ2-2; TCRdb proposes TRBD2, but this gene call is untestable without DNA. This CDR3 comprises 15 residues. Germline CDR1 SGHVS, CDR2 FNYEAQ. This chain's CDR3 is CAVRRDSMNTGELFF.

The chain links TRBV12-3 or TRBV12-4 to TRBJ1-5; TCRdb's D call of TRBD1 is untestable without DNA. This CDR3 has 14 residues. CDR3 in amino acids: CASGNRGGNQPQHF.

The rearrangement joins TRBV5-5 to TRBJ2-1; TCRdb calls TRBD1, which cannot be checked without DNA. From germline, CDR1 is SGHKS and CDR2 YYEKEE (reference sequence). This CDR3 comprises 19 residues. The CDR3 reads CASSSVPGQGSSSYNEQFF.

The chain employs TRBV12-3 or TRBV12-4 and TRBJ2-3; TCRdb proposes TRBD2, but this gene call is untestable without DNA. This CDR3 has 16 amino acids. CDR3 loop: CASSPRGSGGTDTQYF.

The chain couples TRBV14 to TRBJ1-6. CDR3 length: 13 amino acids. CDR1 is SGHDN, CDR2 FVKESK, per germline. This CDR3 reads CASSPSHNSPLHF.

This chain connects TRBV20-1 to TRBJ2-3. CDR3 length: 11 amino acids. Germline V gene sequence: CDR1 DFQATT, CDR2 SNEGSKA (reference sequence). CDR3 sequence reads: CSAKFRGTQYF.

The rearrangement uses TRBV10-3 and TRBJ2-2; TCRdb lists TRBD2, though no DNA is available to test this call. Germline-derived CDR1 and CDR2 are ENHRY and SYGVKD. This CDR3 region has 15 residues. The CDR3 spells CAISDARADTGELFF.

The chain combines TRBV5-1 with TRBJ2-1. The CDR3 consists of 15 residues. Looked up from germline, CDR1 is SGHRS and CDR2 is YFSETQ. This chain's CDR3 is CASSLEEGSANEQFF.

The chain uses TRBV11-3 and TRBJ2-3; TCRdb's D call, TRBD2, is unchecked because there is no DNA. The CDR3 is 17 residues long. The germline V gene encodes CDR1 SGHNT and CDR2 YENEEA. The CDR3 spells CASSLALAGAGLDTQYF.

The chain links TRBV5-1 to TRBJ2-1; TCRdb picks TRBD2, but there is no DNA to check that call. The CDR3 is 17 amino acids. Per the germline V gene, CDR1 is SGHRS and CDR2 is YFSETQ. CDR3 sequence: CASSRRGGRASYNEQFF.

V and J are TRBV5-1 and TRBJ2-7; the TCRdb D gene call, TRBD1, has no DNA to confirm it. The CDR3 extends over 14 amino acids. Per the germline V gene, CDR1 is SGHRS and CDR2 is YFSETQ. The CDR3 is CASSLAGGAREQYF. The full variable domain, with the rest looked up from reference TRBV5-1 and TRBJ2-7, is KAGVTQTPRYLIKTRGQQVTLSCSPISGHRSVSWYQQTPGQGLQFLFEYFSETQRNKGNFPGRFSGRQFSNSRSEMNVSTLELGDSALYLCASSLAGGAREQYFGPGTRLTVT.

The chain links TRBV4-1 to TRBJ2-1; TCRdb's D call of TRBD1 is untestable without DNA. CDR3 size: 18 residues. Germline lookup yields CDR1 MGHRA and CDR2 YSYEKL. The CDR3 loop is CASSPGSFRDAMGNEQFF.

This chain uses TRBV5-1 with TRBJ2-1; with no DNA, the TCRdb D assignment of TRBD1 cannot be verified. CDR1 SGHRS and CDR2 YFSETQ come from the germline V gene. The length of the CDR3 is 13 residues. CDR3 loop: CASSEGQPNEQFF.

V is TRBV7-9 and J is TRBJ2-3; without DNA, the TCRdb call of TRBD1 cannot be checked. CDR1 and CDR2 (germline): SEHNR, FQNEAQ (reference sequence). The CDR3 is made up of 15 amino acids. The CDR3 sequence is CASSIPGLATHTQYF.

The genes are TRBV11-2 and TRBJ2-3; TCRdb proposes TRBD1, but this gene call is untestable without DNA. From germline, CDR1 is SGHAT and CDR2 FQNNGV. The CDR3 is 13 residues long. The CDR3 spells CASRSRQTGTQYF. The complete variable domain, with remaining parts taken from reference TRBV11-2 and TRBJ2-3, reads EAGVAQSPRYKIIEKRQSVAFWCNPISGHATLYWYQQILGQGPKLLIQFQNNGVVDDSQLPKDRFSAERLKGVDSTLKIQPAKLEDSAVYLCASRSRQTGTQYFGPGTRLTVL.

The gene calls are TRBV10-3 and TRBJ1-1. Germline-derived CDR1 and CDR2 are ENHRY and SYGVKD. There are 12 residues in the CDR3. CDR3: CAISEGSERAFF.

This chain uses TRBV29-1 with TRBJ2-5; TCRdb's D gene call, TRBD1, goes unchecked for lack of DNA. Per the germline V gene, CDR1 is SQVTM and CDR2 is ANQGSEA. The CDR3 length is 13 residues. The CDR3 loop is CSVTWGAGETQYF.

The V gene is TRBV12-5, the J gene TRBJ2-3. Germline-derived CDR1 and CDR2 are LGHNT and FRNRAP. There are 12 residues in the CDR3. This CDR3 reads CASGLENSAQYF.